These 24 T cell receptor beta chains came from one sample sequenced in a study of T-cell memory formation after mild COVID-19. TCRdb analysed the 5' RACE reads with MiXCR anew, one entry per CDR3 protein. The sample shows about 560,000 distinct CDR3 sequences, roughly 18% of them seen only once. Sequenced: PBMCs or a T cell subset sorted from them (not recorded which). All receptors derive from an adult woman who had mild COVID-19 (a few samples of this study predate the infection). Cell type and time point are not known.

CDR3 residues: CATSRQGVFTDTQYF. The CDR3 bases are TGTGCCACCTCACGACAGGGGGTTTTTACAGATACGCAGTATTTT. V is TRBV2 and J is TRBJ2-3; 9 bases map to TRBD1. J gave up 3 bases and V 10 bases, and 11 bases lay outside the gene matches. Germline-derived CDR1 and CDR2 are SNHLY and FYNNEI. The CDR3 has 15 residues.

In this sample, this clonotype turned up many times. The J gene is TRBJ2-7, the V gene TRBV7-2; no firm D call. V was pared by 3 bases and J by 5 bases, with 14 bases between. Per germline, CDR1 SGHTA and CDR2 FQGNSA. The CDR3 totals 14 residues. In DNA form, the CDR3 reads TGTGCCAGCAGCTTGCAGGCGGATAGACACGAGCAGTACTTC. It encodes CASSLQADRHEQYF.

The rearrangement joins TRBV13 to TRBJ2-7; a weak D match, TRBD2 (5 bases). V dropped 4 bases and J dropped 2 bases, with 15 bases sitting between them. The CDR3 spans 15 residues. Germline lookup yields CDR1 PRHDT and CDR2 FYEKMQ (reference sequence). The chain's CDR3 is CASSSPGQTTYEQYF. The CDR3 DNA reads as TGTGCCAGCAGCTCGCCCGGGCAGACTACCTACGAGCAGTACTTC.

This clonotype has a handful of counts. J is TRBJ2-1 and V is TRBV12-3 or TRBV12-4, with 7 bases identical to TRBD2. The V segment lost 0 bases and the J segment 4 bases; nucleotides outside the gene matches: 15. The CDR3 consists of 19 residues. CDR3 sequence reads: CASSLAEGSGPRLYNEQFF. The CDR3 nucleotides are TGTGCCAGCAGTTTAGCGGAAGGTAGCGGGCCCCGGTTATACAATGAGCAGTTCTTC.

In this sample, this clonotype turned up many times. The V gene is TRBV29-1, the J gene TRBJ2-2; D ambiguous. This CDR3 contains 13 residues. V was trimmed by 4 bases and J by 7 bases, leaving 13 bases between them. Germline CDR1 SQVTM, CDR2 ANQGSEA. CDR3 loop: CSVVVGSGGELFF. The CDR3 DNA reads as TGCAGCGTTGTTGTGGGATCTGGCGGGGAGCTGTTTTTT.

V and J are TRBV5-1 and TRBJ2-6; D may be TRBD1 or TRBD2 (5 bases each). Looked up from germline, CDR1 is SGHRS and CDR2 is YFSETQ. V lost 2 bases and J lost 0, with 24 bases in between. The CDR3 totals 21 residues. DNA of the CDR3: TGCGCCAGCAGCTTTGGGACGCCGGGACGACGCGCCTCCTCTGGGGCCAACGTCCTGACTTTC. Amino acid sequence: CASSFGTPGRRASSGANVLTF.

This clonotype was detected a few times. In DNA form, the CDR3 reads TGTGCCATCAGAGGACTAGCGGGGGCCGGGGAGCTGTTTTTT. Protein: CAIRGLAGAGELFF. The V and J genes are TRBV10-3 and TRBJ2-2; 13 nucleotides line up with TRBD2. The CDR3 extends over 14 amino acids. The trim removed 6 bases at V and 6 bases at J, leaving 1 base unmatched. Per germline, CDR1 ENHRY and CDR2 SYGVKD.

The chain is built from TRBV15 and TRBJ2-5, with D hard to call. V lost 3 bases and J lost 5, with 7 bases in between. Germline CDR1 reads LNHNV; CDR2 reads YYDKDF (reference sequence). The CDR3 loop spans 12 amino acids. The CDR3 bases are TGTGCCACCAGCAGCCTCCCTGAGACCCAGTACTTC. Translated, it gives CATSSLPETQYF.

The chain couples TRBV7-3 to TRBJ1-6; TRBD1 agrees at 7 bases. This CDR3 comprises 15 residues. The junction had 4 bases not matched to a gene; V was cut back by 0 bases and J by 8 bases. Germline values: CDR1 SGHTA, CDR2 FQGTGA. CDR3 sequence: CASSLTTGVDSPLHF. Here the CDR3 DNA reads TGTGCCAGCAGCTTAACCACAGGGGTGGATTCACCCCTCCACTTT.

The chain is built from TRBV12-3 or TRBV12-4 and TRBJ2-1; D possibly corresponds to TRBD1 (6 bases). Trimming took off 3 bases at V and 13 bases at J, with 19 bases between the two ends. The CDR3 loop spans 14 amino acids. As DNA, the CDR3 is TGTGCCAGCAGTTTTAGGGACGACCGAGGGGGACAGTTCTTC. Encoded protein: CASSFRDDRGGQFF.

This clonotype was observed a handful of times. The V call is TRBV29-1, the J call TRBJ2-7, with a weak D call TRBD2 (5 bases). The CDR3 is 11 amino acids. The ends were cut back, 6 bases at V and 4 bases at J, with 10 bases in the middle. CDR1 SQVTM and CDR2 ANQGSEA come from the germline V gene. The CDR3 is CSVQGLYEQYF. CDR3 in DNA: TGCAGCGTCCAAGGACTGTACGAGCAGTACTTC.

This clonotype came up many times. The CDR3 nucleotides are TGCGCCAGCAGCATGGGGCGGACTAGCGGGAGCGGCGAGCAGTTCTTC. This encodes CASSMGRTSGSGEQFF. This chain uses TRBV5-1 with TRBJ2-1; 13 positions agree with TRBD2. The V and J ends lost 4 bases and 10 bases, in that order; junction bases with no gene match: 11. Germline V lookup: CDR1 SGHRS, CDR2 YFSETQ. This CDR3 has 16 amino acids.

This clonotype was observed a few times. This chain connects TRBV7-2 to TRBJ1-2; D gene ambiguous. CDR3 length equals 12 residues. Trimming pared 5 bases from V and 7 bases from J, leaving 11 bases between. Germline V lookup: CDR1 SGHTA, CDR2 FQGNSA. The DNA of the CDR3 is TGTGCCAGCAGCCTACTTGGACTTGGCTACACCTTC. Protein product: CASSLLGLGYTF.

This rearrangement joins TRBV4-1 to TRBJ2-3; no definite D call. V was trimmed by 5 bases and J by 4 bases, leaving 13 bases between them. The CDR3 is 14 residues long. CDR1 MGHRA and CDR2 YSYEKL come from the germline V gene. The CDR3 DNA is TGCGCCAGCAGCAAAAACCGGGTCTCAGATACGCAGTATTTT. Translated: CASSKNRVSDTQYF.

The chain couples TRBV6-5 to TRBJ2-1; D is unclear. There are 16 residues in the CDR3. V dropped 2 bases and J dropped 0 bases, with 11 bases sitting between them. Germline CDR1 reads MNHEY; CDR2 reads SVGAGI. CDR3 loop: CASSYNGGSSYNEQFF. CDR3 DNA sequence: TGTGCCAGCAGTTACAATGGCGGTAGCTCCTACAATGAGCAGTTCTTC.

This clonotype showed up just a few times. This chain joins TRBV10-3 and TRBJ1-1, with D perhaps TRBD1 (5 bases). The germline V gene has CDR1 ENHRY and CDR2 SYGVKD. V lost 0 bases, J lost 6 bases, and 14 bases lay in between. The CDR3 sequence is 15 residues long. The chain's CDR3 is CAISESMQGLSEAFF. For the CDR3, the DNA is TGTGCCATCAGTGAGTCGATGCAGGGATTGTCTGAAGCTTTCTTT.

The table lists this clonotype with a few counts. J is TRBJ2-1 and V is TRBV21-1. TRBV21-1 is assigned pseudogene status. The length of the CDR3 is 15 residues. The CDR3 DNA follows: TGTGCCAGCACCACCAGCGGGGGCTCCTACAATGAGCAGTTCTTC. This translates into CASTTSGGSYNEQFF.

This chain joins TRBV11-1 and TRBJ2-1; TRBD2 might be the D (7 bases). The germline CDR1 and CDR2 sequences are SGHAT and FQDESV (reference sequence). The CDR3 spans 14 residues. Trimming pared 3 bases from V and 6 bases from J, leaving 12 bases between. The CDR3 region is CASSFRGAGNEQFF. The CDR3 DNA reads as TGTGCCAGCAGCTTCCGGGGGGCAGGCAATGAGCAGTTCTTC.

The chain combines TRBV5-6 with TRBJ2-6; TRBD1 matches at 10 bases. Germline lookup yields CDR1 SGHDT and CDR2 YYEEEE. The junction had 3 bases not matched to a gene; V was cut back by 3 bases and J by 0 bases. CDR3 length: 17 residues. CDR3 sequence: CASSWTGGSSGANVLTF. The DNA of the CDR3 is TGTGCCAGCAGCTGGACAGGGGGTAGCTCTGGGGCCAACGTCCTGACTTTC.

This clonotype was recorded a few times. The chain links TRBV7-2 to TRBJ2-7; D possibly corresponds to TRBD2 (5 bases). Germline V gives CDR1 SGHTA, CDR2 FQGNSA. The germline V and J ends were trimmed by 3 bases and 0 bases, with 12 bases remaining between them. This CDR3 region has 15 residues. Written as DNA, the CDR3 is TGTGCCAGCAGCTTTTCGGGAACCATCTCCTACGAGCAGTACTTC. It yields the protein CASSFSGTISYEQYF.

The chain recombines TRBV5-1 with TRBJ2-7; 7 nucleotides line up with TRBD1. Germline CDR1 is SGHRS and CDR2 is YFSETQ. This CDR3 is 15 amino acids long. J gave up 0 bases and V 1 base, and 4 bases lay outside the gene matches. The CDR3 is CASSLWDSSSYEQYF. DNA of the CDR3: TGCGCCAGCAGCTTGTGGGACAGCAGCTCCTACGAGCAGTACTTC.

This clonotype has only a few counts. The chain has TRBV4-1 and TRBJ1-4; 7 bases align to TRBD1. Per the germline V gene, CDR1 is MGHRA and CDR2 is YSYEKL. The CDR3 consists of 15 residues. With 5 bases clipped from V and 2 bases from J, the junction kept 5 bases outside the gene matches. The CDR3 DNA reads as TGCGCCAGCAGCGCCAGGGGGGGGACTAATGAAAAACTGTTTTTT. Protein product: CASSARGGTNEKLFF.

The rearrangement links TRBV3-1 to TRBJ2-5, with 8 bases matching TRBD2. Germline lookup yields CDR1 LGHDT and CDR2 YNNKEL (reference sequence). V gave up 7 bases and J gave up 5 bases; unmatched junction bases: 6. The CDR3 runs to 13 residues. Here the CDR3 DNA reads TGTGCCAGCATACCTACGGGGGGGGAGACCCAGTACTTC. This encodes CASIPTGGETQYF.

This clonotype was observed a few times. The chain combines TRBV6-6 with TRBJ2-5; maybe TRBD1 (8 bases). Trimming took off 2 bases at V and 5 bases at J, with 12 bases between the two ends. CDR3 length: 14 amino acids. Germline CDR1 MNHNY, CDR2 SVGAGI (reference sequence). The CDR3 loop is CASSYVQGGETQYF. The CDR3 coding sequence is TGTGCCAGCAGTTACGTACAGGGGGGGGAGACCCAGTACTTC.